These 2 T cell receptor beta chains originate from one sample sequenced in a study of cytomegalovirus exposure and HLA in healthy donors. With 60 Vbeta and 13 Jbeta primers, the PCR was carried out. Profiled with immunoSEQ multiplex PCR; TCRdb holds only in-frame clones, not every one. The sample lists 100,000 or so clones, around 79% seen once, with approximately 4.2% in the top ten. Sequenced material: PBMCs. The origin of the receptors is a middle-aged woman in good health and CMV-seropositive.

The chain joins TRBV5-6 to TRBJ2-3; 10 bases line up with TRBD1. The junction had 3 bases not matched to a gene; V was cut back by 1 base and J by 4 bases. Germline V CDR1 and CDR2: SGHDT, YYEEEE. The length of the CDR3 is 15 residues. In DNA, the CDR3 is TGTGCCAGCAGCTTGCCAGGGACAGGGGCAGATACGCAGTATTTT. This gives the protein CASSLPGTGADTQYF.

About this clone: At one end the junction does not follow the germline gene, possibly because of a read error. CDR3 nucleotide sequence: TGTGCTAGCAGCCGATGGACTAGCGGGAGAGGAGGCTCGGAGACCCAGTACTTC. Protein product: CASSRWTSGRGGSETQYF. The chain joins TRBV7-7 to TRBJ2-5; 13 positions match TRBD2. Germline V gives CDR1 SSHAT, CDR2 FNYEAQ (reference sequence). The CDR3 covers 18 residues.